A selection of T cell receptor beta chains follows, all from one sample in a study of cytomegalovirus exposure and HLA in healthy donors. Sequenced by immunoSEQ multiplex PCR; TCRdb stores in-frame clones only, minus some. The table records around 190,000 clones, about 80% of them present only once. The sample comprised PBMCs. The origin of the receptors is a woman between 40 and 55 years old in good health and CMV-seronegative. CDR3s include the opening cysteine and the closing phenylalanine or tryptophan. A D gene is named only where the DNA matches it firmly. Some rows mark clone size as missing; the rest say once, few, many or name a class of expanded clone.

-	-	13	TRBV28	TRBJ2-3	TGTGCCAGCAGTTTCTCGGGAATAGATACGCAGTATTTT	CASSFSGIDTQYF
TRBD1	-	15	TRBV25-1	TRBJ1-4	TGTGCCAGCAGTGTACCGGGACAGGGGAGTGAAAAACTGTTTTTT	CASSVPGQGSEKLFF
TRBD1	-	16	TRBV28	TRBJ1-2	TGTGCCAGCAGTTCTGTGACAGGGCTTCGGCTTTATGGCTACACCTTC	CASSSVTGLRLYGYTF
-	-	14	TRBV5-1	TRBJ1-5	TGCGCCAGCAGCTCCCGGGACACCCTTAGGCCCCAGCATTTT	CASSSRDTLRPQHF
TRBD1	few	17	TRBV4-1	TRBJ1-1	TGCGCCAGCAGCCAAGTTTGGGACAGGGGGCGAGTGAATGAAGCTTTCTTT	CASSQVWDRGRVNEAFF
-	once	14	TRBV7-2	TRBJ1-1	TGTGCCAGCAGCTTAGCGCTGGCGGTCGCTGAAGCTTTCTTT	CASSLALAVAEAFF
TRBD1	-	18	TRBV18	TRBJ1-1	TGTGCCAGCTCCCCAATTAACAGGGGTGAGGGAGGAGGCACTGAAGCTTTCTTT	CASSPINRGEGGGTEAFF
TRBD1	few	17	TRBV7-9	TRBJ1-1	TGTGCCAGCAGCTTAGGGAGGACAGGGCCTTTGGGGGGTAAAGCTTTCTTT	CASSLGRTGPLGGKAFF
-	-	15	TRBV14	TRBJ2-7	TGTGCCAGCAGCCAAGGGACAATCCCCCTCTACGAGCAGTACTTC	CASSQGTIPLYEQYF
-	-	16	TRBV19	TRBJ2-7	TGTGCCAGTAGTATAGTCGGCAGCCGCTCCTACTACGAGCAGTACTTC	CASSIVGSRSYYEQYF
TRBD2	-	14	TRBV7-9	TRBJ2-5	TGTGCCAGCAACTTAGCGGGGCCCCAACGAACCCAGTACTTC	CASNLAGPQRTQYF
-	-	13	TRBV30	TRBJ2-2	TGTGCCTGGAGTCGGGCGAACACCGGGGAGCTGTTTTTT	CAWSRANTGELFF
-	-	16	TRBV27	TRBJ1-4	TGTGCCAGCAGTTCCGACAGAGTTGCAACTAATGAAAAACTGTTTTTT	CASSSDRVATNEKLFF
-	few	14	TRBV28	TRBJ1-2	TGTGCCAGCAGGGGGAGTGGAGGCAACTATGGCTACACCTTC	CASRGSGGNYGYTF
TRBD2	-	16	TRBV7-3	TRBJ2-2	TGTGCCAGCAGCAGAGGGTTAGCGGGGCCCACCGGGGAGCTGTTTTTT	CASSRGLAGPTGELFF
-	-	15	TRBV6-1	TRBJ2-2	TGTGCCAGCAGTGAAGGCAGGCTTCTTACCGGGGAGCTATTTTTT	CASSEGRLLTGELFF
TRBD1	-	15	TRBV7-9	TRBJ2-1	TGTGCCAGCAGCTTAGGAGGGACAGGGAATGGTGAGCAGTTCTTC	CASSLGGTGNGEQFF
TRBD2	-	15	TRBV5-4	TRBJ2-1	TGTGCCAGCAGCTTAGCGGGAGGGCTAAGCAATGAGCAGTTCTTC	CASSLAGGLSNEQFF
-	-	17	TRBV19	TRBJ1-6	TGTGCCAGTAGAGACTTTGCAACAGGGATAGTAAATTCACCCCTCCACTTT	CASRDFATGIVNSPLHF
-	few	12	TRBV6-1	TRBJ1-1	TGTGCCAGCAGTGACCTGACAAGGGAAGCTTTCTTT	CASSDLTREAFF
TRBD1	-	13	TRBV6-1	TRBJ2-5	TGTGCCAGCAGGACAGGGCCCCAAGAGACCCAGTACTTC	CASRTGPQETQYF
-	-	15	TRBV5-4	TRBJ2-3	TGTGCCAGCAGCTTGAGTGCAGGGTCCACAGATACGCAGTATTTT	CASSLSAGSTDTQYF
TRBD1	-	17	TRBV7-2	TRBJ2-4	TGTGCCAGCAGCTTATACTTGGCAGGGGGCGTCAAAAACATTCAGTACTTC	CASSLYLAGGVKNIQYF
-	-	16	TRBV7-3	TRBJ2-1	TGTGCCAGCAGTTACGAGGGTACCCCGGTAATCAATGAGCAGTTCTTC	CASSYEGTPVINEQFF
-	-	15	TRBV7-2	TRBJ1-5	TGTGCCAGCAGCCGGATGGGGGGGACCAATCAGCCCCAGCATTTT	CASSRMGGTNQPQHF
TRBD1	once	15	TRBV5-1	TRBJ2-7	TGCGCCAGCAGACTTGGACAGGGGGCCTCCTACGAGCAGTACTTC	CASRLGQGASYEQYF
-	-	19	TRBV7-2	TRBJ2-5	TGTGCCAGCAGCTTCCTCGGTACCGCGGGGGCTAGGTACCAAGAGACCCAGTACTTC	CASSFLGTAGARYQETQYF
-	-	14	TRBV27	TRBJ2-3	TGTGCCAGCAGTTTATCCCACGCGGGCGTCGGGCAGTATTTT	CASSLSHAGVGQYF
TRBD2	-	13	TRBV30	TRBJ2-7	TGTGCCTTGGGACTAGCGGACTCCTACGAGCAGTACTTC	CALGLADSYEQYF
TRBD1	-	13	TRBV6-5	TRBJ2-2	TGTGCCAGCAGACGGACAGGGCCCGGGGAGCTGTTTTTT	CASRRTGPGELFF
TRBD2	-	14	TRBV4-2	TRBJ2-1	TGTGCCAGCCAACTAGCGGGGGGGCCTAATGAGCAGTTCTTC	CASQLAGGPNEQFF
-	-	14	TRBV21-1	TRBJ2-7	TGTGCCAGCAGTCAAGGGACTAGCTACTACGAGCAGTACTTC	CASSQGTSYYEQYF
-	-	11	TRBV20-1	TRBJ1-1	TGCAGTGCTTCAAAGCACACTGAAGCTTTCTTT	CSASKHTEAFF
-	-	13	TRBV7-9	TRBJ2-7	TGTGCCAGCAGCACCCGGACAATCGGAGAGCAGTACTTC	CASSTRTIGEQYF
-	-	12	TRBV6-6	TRBJ2-7	TGTGCCAGCAGCGACAGCTCCTACGAGCAGTACTTC	CASSDSSYEQYF
TRBD2	-	14	TRBV10-2	TRBJ2-2	TGCGCCACCAGACTAGCGGGAGGGCCCGGGGAGCTGTTTTTT	CATRLAGGPGELFF
TRBD2	few	16	TRBV5-6	TRBJ2-2	TGTGCCAGCAGCCAACTAGCGGAATTCAATACCGGGGAGCTGTTTTTT	CASSQLAEFNTGELFF
TRBD2	-	15	TRBV11-2	TRBJ2-5	TGTGCCAGCAGCTTAGATACTAGCGGGGGGGCGGCCCAGTACTTC	CASSLDTSGGAAQYF
-	-	11	TRBV28	TRBJ2-7	TGTGCCAGCAGCGACAGGTACGAGCAGTACTTC	CASSDRYEQYF
TRBD2	-	16	TRBV27	TRBJ2-7	TGTGCCAGCAGTTTGGCCGGGACTAGCGGGTCCTACGAGCAGTACTTC	CASSLAGTSGSYEQYF
-	-	13	TRBV7-9	TRBJ2-7	TGTGCCAGCAGCGCCCAACAGGGTAACGAGCAGTACTTC	CASSAQQGNEQYF
-	-	11	TRBV28	TRBJ2-7	TGTGCCAGCAGCCAGGGTTTTGAGCAGTACTTC	CASSQGFEQYF
-	-	13	TRBV7-2	TRBJ2-5	TGTGCCAGCAGCGGGATTGCCTGGGGGGCCCAGTACTTC	CASSGIAWGAQYF
-	once	13	TRBV6-5	TRBJ2-5	TGTGCCAGCAGTCCGGACTATGCAGAGACCCAGTACTTC	CASSPDYAETQYF
-	-	14	TRBV9	TRBJ2-7	TGTGCCAGCAGCGTAGGTCGGTTCGATTACGAGCAGTACTTC	CASSVGRFDYEQYF
TRBD2	-	14	TRBV29-1	TRBJ2-3	TGCAGCGTTAATAGCGGGGGGGCTCCAGATACGCAGTATTTT	CSVNSGGAPDTQYF